These 6 T cell receptor beta chains came from one sample sequenced in a study of resident and recirculating memory T cells in vitiligo. Profiled with immunoSEQ multiplex PCR; TCRdb holds only in-frame clones, not every one. The sample has tens of thousands of clones, about 92% seen once. Source material: blood. All receptors come from a male donor with vitiligo.

The gene calls are TRBV7-9 and TRBJ1-4; weak D call: TRBD1 (5 bases). Germline lookup yields CDR1 SEHNR and CDR2 FQNEAQ (reference sequence). The CDR3 is 15 residues long. V dropped 5 bases and J dropped 5 bases, with 15 bases sitting between them. CDR3 bases: TGTGCCAGCAGCCCCCGGGACTGGGCGAATGAAAAACTGTTTTTT. This translates into CASSPRDWANEKLFF.

V gene TRBV2 combines with J gene TRBJ1-5; D call uncertain. V gave up 1 base and J gave up 1 base, with 5 bases separating them. The CDR3 is 14 amino acids. Germline CDR1 is SNHLY and CDR2 is FYNNEI. The CDR3, as DNA: TGTGCCAGCAGTGAAGGGCAGAGCAATCAGCCCCAGCATTTT. This sequence encodes CASSEGQSNQPQHF.

The J gene is TRBJ2-7, the V gene TRBV28; TRBD1 agrees at 7 bases. The CDR3 has 15 residues. Germline loops: CDR1 MDHEN, CDR2 SYDVKM. The V gene end was trimmed by 6 bases and the J gene end by 0 bases; junction bases not matched to a gene: 8. CDR3 loop: CASSPGTASSYEQYF. In DNA, the CDR3 is TGTGCCAGCAGCCCCGGGACAGCCTCCTCCTACGAGCAGTACTTC.

This clone was recorded only once. V is TRBV23-1 and J is TRBJ2-7, with 8 bases that match TRBD1. TRBV23-1 is reported as an ORF; its role is uncertain. With V trimmed by 4 bases and J by 5 bases, 25 bases remained unmatched. This CDR3 region has 20 residues. The CDR3 DNA sequence: TGCGCCAGCAGTCGAAGGAACCGGGACAGGCTTAGATTAACGAGGGACGAGCAGTACTTC. Translated, it gives CASSRRNRDRLRLTRDEQYF.

The chain recombines TRBV11-2 with TRBJ2-1, with TRBD2 matching 11 bases. This CDR3 spans 19 amino acids. Trimming removed 5 bases from V and 5 bases from J; junction bases left unmatched: 17. The germline V gene encodes CDR1 SGHAT and CDR2 FQNNGV. This chain's CDR3 is CASSLKGLAGGLKNNEQFF. In DNA, the CDR3 is TGTGCCAGCAGCCTCAAAGGGCTAGCGGGGGGCCTAAAGAACAATGAGCAGTTCTTC. Based on the CDR3 plus reference TRBV11-2 and TRBJ2-1, the full variable domain is EAGVAQSPRYKIIEKRQSVAFWCNPISGHATLYWYQQILGQGPKLLIQFQNNGVVDDSQLPKDRFSAERLKGVDSTLKIQPAKLEDSAVYLCASSLKGLAGGLKNNEQFFGPGTRLTVL.

The chain has TRBV28 and TRBJ2-5, with 12 bases identical to TRBD1. From germline, CDR1 is MDHEN and CDR2 SYDVKM. The CDR3 is 15 amino acids. V lost 5 bases and J lost 11; bases outside the gene matches: 12. The CDR3 reads CASSNSGTGGHRQYF. The CDR3 DNA follows: TGTGCCAGCAGTAATTCCGGGACAGGGGGCCATCGGCAGTACTTC. The variable domain in full, completed from reference TRBV28 and TRBJ2-5, reads DVKVTQSSRYLVKRTGEKVFLECVQDMDHENMFWYRQDPGLGLRLIYFSYDVKMKEKGDIPEGYSVSREKKERFSLILESASTNQTSMYLCASSNSGTGGHRQYFGPGTRLLVL.